This is a list of T cell receptor beta chains from one sample in a study of cytomegalovirus exposure and HLA in healthy donors. Clones were read by immunoSEQ multiplex PCR, and TCRdb kept only the in-frame ones, dropping some. The sample shows 160,000 or so clones, approximately 86% of them seen only once. The sample consisted of PBMCs. All receptors derive from a woman aged 45-65 years in good health and CMV-seropositive. Both conserved end residues are part of each CDR3. Each record gives: J gene, D gene, V gene, clone size, CDR3 DNA, CDR3 protein. D genes are given only for firm matches. Expanded clones get a size class; other rows say once, few or many, or leave the size out.

TRBJ2-7 | TRBD1 | TRBV2 | - | TGTGCCAGCAGTGAACAACAGGGGGCGGATGAGCAGTACTTC | CASSEQQGADEQYF
TRBJ1-5 | - | TRBV5-8 | - | TGTGCCAGCAGCCGCAGGGGCACCCCCTCGGGCAATCAGCCCCAGCATTTT | CASSRRGTPSGNQPQHF
TRBJ1-4 | - | TRBV6-1 | - | TGTGCCACCATAACAAGACTAGGAACTAATGAAAAACTGTTTTTT | CATITRLGTNEKLFF
TRBJ2-2 | TRBD2 | TRBV9 | - | TGTGCCAGCAGCGTAGGGGGCGGGGGGGCCTCCGGGGAGCTGTTTTTT | CASSVGGGGASGELFF
TRBJ1-2 | - | TRBV21-1 | - | TGTGCCAGCAGCAATCGGGGAGTGAAAAGTGGCTACACCTTC | CASSNRGVKSGYTF
TRBJ2-7 | - | TRBV29-1 | - | TGCAGCGTAACCCTATCCTACGAGCAGTACTTC | CSVTLSYEQYF
TRBJ1-2 | - | TRBV6-6 | - | TGTGCCAGCAGTTACAGGGGTTCTAACTATGGCTACACCTTC | CASSYRGSNYGYTF
TRBJ2-7 | - | TRBV6-5 | - | TGTGCCAGCAGTTACTCCCTGGGGGGCTACGAGCAGTACTTC | CASSYSLGGYEQYF
TRBJ1-3 | TRBD1 | TRBV5-5 | once | TGTGCCAGCAGTTTCCGGGACAGAGGGTTCGGGACTCCTGGAAACACCATATATTTT | CASSFRDRGFGTPGNTIYF
TRBJ2-7 | - | TRBV6-1 | - | TGTGCCAGCAGTGAAGGACAGGGAGGACACGAGCAGTACTTC | CASSEGQGGHEQYF
TRBJ1-1 | TRBD1 | TRBV6-6 | - | TGTGCCAGTCCGCCCCTCAGGGGGCTCTACACTGAAGCTTTCTTT | CASPPLRGLYTEAFF
TRBJ2-6 | - | TRBV30 | - | TGTGCCTGGAACGTCGGTTCTGGGGCCAACGTCCTGACTTTC | CAWNVGSGANVLTF
TRBJ2-3 | TRBD2 | TRBV27 | - | TGTGCCAGCAGTTTCTCGAGCGGGGGGTCTTATACGCAGTATTTT | CASSFSSGGSYTQYF
TRBJ2-2 | - | TRBV9 | - | TGTGCCAGCAGCGCCCGGTCCACCAGGGGAGGGGAGCTGTTTTTT | CASSARSTRGGELFF
TRBJ1-6 | TRBD1 | TRBV7-9 | - | TGTGCCAGCAGCTTATTTCTGACAGGGGGCTATGGTTCACCCCTCCACTTT | CASSLFLTGGYGSPLHF
TRBJ2-6 | - | TRBV9 | few | TGTGCCAGCAGAGGTAGCATCTCTGGGGCCAACGTCCTGACTTTC | CASRGSISGANVLTF
TRBJ1-3 | - | TRBV5-1 | once | TGCGCCAGCAGCCCCACGGGAAAGCCGACCGGAAACACCATATATTTT | CASSPTGKPTGNTIYF
TRBJ2-7 | TRBD2 | TRBV10-3 | - | TGTGCCATCAAGGGCGGGGGGGCCTACGAGCAGTACTTC | CAIKGGGAYEQYF
TRBJ1-2 | TRBD1 | TRBV4-3 | - | TGCGCCAGCAGCCAAGATTCTCCGGGACAGGGATTTGGCTACACCTTC | CASSQDSPGQGFGYTF
TRBJ1-3 | - | TRBV19 | - | TGTGCCAGTAGCCGGCGGGGGCTCGGAAACACCATATATTTT | CASSRRGLGNTIYF
TRBJ1-1 | TRBD1 | TRBV5-5 | few | TGTGCCAGCAGCTTGGGGGACAGAAACACTGAAGCTTTCTTT | CASSLGDRNTEAFF
TRBJ2-7 | TRBD1 | TRBV28 | - | TGTGCCAGCAGCCTGACCAGGGGGACCAGCTACGAGCAGTACTTC | CASSLTRGTSYEQYF
TRBJ1-2 | - | TRBV10-3 | - | TGTGCCATCAGTGCGGGGGGGACCGTCTATGGCTACACCTTC | CAISAGGTVYGYTF
TRBJ1-2 | - | TRBV4-2 | - | TGTGCCAGCAGCGGAGGCGGAGGAGACGAATATGGCTACACCTTC | CASSGGGGDEYGYTF
TRBJ1-3 | - | TRBV19 | - | TGTGCCAGTAAGGAGCTCTCTGGAAACACCATATATTTT | CASKELSGNTIYF
TRBJ1-2 | - | TRBV7-9 | - | TGTGCCAGCAGCTCCCAGGGTACGCACTATGGCTACACCTTC | CASSSQGTHYGYTF
TRBJ2-7 | - | TRBV7-9 | - | TGTGCCAGCAGCTGGACACCGGCCTACGAGCAGTACTTC | CASSWTPAYEQYF
TRBJ2-3 | - | TRBV29-1 | - | TGCAGCGAGAAAACAGGGTCCCCAGATACGCAGTATTTT | CSEKTGSPDTQYF
TRBJ2-7 | - | TRBV18 | - | TGTGCCAGCTCACCCGGGGCGAAGGGGGACGAGCAGTACTTC | CASSPGAKGDEQYF
TRBJ1-5 | TRBD1 | TRBV27 | once | TGTGCCAGCAGCTCCGGGACAGGGGGCGCGTCTCAGCCCCAGCATTTT | CASSSGTGGASQPQHF
TRBJ2-3 | TRBD2 | TRBV9 | few | TGTGCCAGCAGCGTAGAAGGGACTAGGGCCAAGGATACGCAGTATTTT | CASSVEGTRAKDTQYF
TRBJ1-1 | - | TRBV2 | few | TGTGCCAGCAGGGGAACAGGGACCCCTGAAGCTTTCTTT | CASRGTGTPEAFF
TRBJ1-5 | TRBD1 | TRBV5-1 | once | TGCGCCAGCAGCTTTATACAGGGGGCCGGTCAGCCCCAGCATTTT | CASSFIQGAGQPQHF
TRBJ2-7 | TRBD2 | TRBV15 | - | TGTGCCACCAGCAGAGGGGCTAGCGGATCCTACGAGCAGTACTTC | CATSRGASGSYEQYF
TRBJ2-7 | - | TRBV21-1 | once | TGTGCCAGCAGCAAAGGGGCAATCTCCCACGAGCAGTACTTC | CASSKGAISHEQYF
TRBJ2-7 | - | TRBV28 | - | TGTGCCAGCAGCCCTCTCGCGGGGGCTGCGATTGGACTTTTC | CASSPLAGAAIGLF
TRBJ1-2 | TRBD1 | TRBV9 | once | TGTGCCAGCAGCGGAACAGGGGTCGGCTACACCTTC | CASSGTGVGYTF
TRBJ2-2 | - | TRBV5-8 | - | TGTGCCAGCACTCCAAAGGGGGATACCGGGGAGCTGTTTTTT | CASTPKGDTGELFF
TRBJ1-1 | - | TRBV13 | - | TGTGCCAGCAGCTTACGAGCAGGGTGGAGCACTGAAGCTTTCTTT | CASSLRAGWSTEAFF
TRBJ2-7 | - | TRBV30 | once | TGTGCCTGGAGTACCCCGGGGGTCGAGCAGTACTTC | CAWSTPGVEQYF
TRBJ2-7 | TRBD1 | TRBV29-1 | - | TGCAGCGTTGCCGGGACAGGGCAAGGGGAGCAGTACTTC | CSVAGTGQGEQYF
TRBJ2-7 | - | TRBV13 | - | TGTGCCAGCAGCTCCCTGGGACAGCTAGCGCACGAGCAGTACTTC | CASSSLGQLAHEQYF
TRBJ2-1 | - | TRBV30 | - | TGTGCCTGGAGTCTAGGGAGACGAGGGAGCTCCTACAATGAGCAGTTCTTC | CAWSLGRRGSSYNEQFF
TRBJ1-1 | - | TRBV13 | - | TGTGCCAGCTCGGTGAACACTGAAGCTTTCTTT | CASSVNTEAFF
TRBJ1-5 | - | TRBV5-6 | - | TGTGCCAGCAGCTTGGGGGGGGCCCAGCATTTT | CASSLGGAQHF
TRBJ2-7 | - | TRBV7-9 | once | TGTGCCAGCAGCTTACTAAGGGGAGGCTACGAGCAGTACTTC | CASSLLRGGYEQYF
TRBJ2-3 | TRBD2 | TRBV11-3 | few | TGTGCCAGCGCGGGGGGGACAGATACGCAGTATTTT | CASAGGTDTQYF
TRBJ2-3 | - | TRBV7-8 | - | TGTGCCAGCAGCTTAGTCCGGGACTTCACAGATACGCAGTATTTT | CASSLVRDFTDTQYF
TRBJ1-3 | - | TRBV19 | - | TGTGCCAGGGCACAGGAAGACACCATATATTTT | CARAQEDTIYF
TRBJ2-2 | - | TRBV2 | - | TGTGCCAGCAGTGAGAGCGATGTAGGAATGACCGGGGAGCTGTTTTTT | CASSESDVGMTGELFF
TRBJ2-2 | TRBD2 | TRBV5-1 | - | TGCGCCAGCACGGCGGGAGGAACCGGGGAGCTGTTTTTT | CASTAGGTGELFF
TRBJ1-4 | - | TRBV7-8 | - | TGTGCCAGCAGCTTGGGAGGGCGCGAAAAACTGTTTTTT | CASSLGGREKLFF
TRBJ2-7 | - | TRBV11-2 | - | TGTGCCAGCAGCTTCAACGAAGCAAGCGAGCAGTACTTC | CASSFNEASEQYF
TRBJ1-6 | - | TRBV7-9 | - | TGTGCCAGCAGCTTAGGGGCTTCACCCCTCCACTTT | CASSLGASPLHF
TRBJ2-1 | TRBD2 | TRBV2 | once | TGTGCCAGCAGTGAACGCGGGGGGGCCTACAATGAGCAGTTCTTC | CASSERGGAYNEQFF